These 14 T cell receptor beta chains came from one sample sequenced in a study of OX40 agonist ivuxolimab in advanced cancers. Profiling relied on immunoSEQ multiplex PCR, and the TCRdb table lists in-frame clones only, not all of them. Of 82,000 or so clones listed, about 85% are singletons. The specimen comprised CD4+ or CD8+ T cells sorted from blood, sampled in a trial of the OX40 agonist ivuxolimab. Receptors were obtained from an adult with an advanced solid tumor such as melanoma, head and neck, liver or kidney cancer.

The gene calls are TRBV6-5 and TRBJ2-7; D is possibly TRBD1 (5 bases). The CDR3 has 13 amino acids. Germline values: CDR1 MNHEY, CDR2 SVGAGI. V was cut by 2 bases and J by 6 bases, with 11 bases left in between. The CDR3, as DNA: TGTGCCAGCAGTTACCAAGTAGGGGTCGAGCAGTACTTC. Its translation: CASSYQVGVEQYF.

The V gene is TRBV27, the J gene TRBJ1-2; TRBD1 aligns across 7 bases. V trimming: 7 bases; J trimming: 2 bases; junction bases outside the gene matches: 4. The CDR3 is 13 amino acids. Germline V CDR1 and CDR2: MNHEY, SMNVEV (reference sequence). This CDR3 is CASKAQGNYGYTF. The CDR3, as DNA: TGTGCCAGCAAAGCACAGGGGAACTATGGCTACACCTTC.

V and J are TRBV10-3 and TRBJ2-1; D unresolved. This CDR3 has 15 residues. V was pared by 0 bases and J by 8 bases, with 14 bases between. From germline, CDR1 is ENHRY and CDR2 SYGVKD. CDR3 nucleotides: TGTGCCATCAGTGAGTCAGGTGTACGAGGTTATGAGCAGTTCTTC. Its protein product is CAISESGVRGYEQFF.

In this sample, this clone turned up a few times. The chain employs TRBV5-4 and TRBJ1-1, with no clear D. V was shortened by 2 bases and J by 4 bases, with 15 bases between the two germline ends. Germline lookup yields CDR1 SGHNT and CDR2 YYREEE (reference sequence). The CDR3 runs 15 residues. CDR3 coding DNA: TGTGCCAGCAGCTTTCCATCCGGGATCCGCACTGAAGCTTTCTTT. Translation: CASSFPSGIRTEAFF.

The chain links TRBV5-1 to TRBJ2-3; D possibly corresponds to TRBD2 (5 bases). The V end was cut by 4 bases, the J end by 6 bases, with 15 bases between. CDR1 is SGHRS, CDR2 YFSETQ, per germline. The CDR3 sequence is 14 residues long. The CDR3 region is CASSTGLPLDTQYF. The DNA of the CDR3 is TGCGCCAGCAGCACCGGACTGCCTTTGGATACGCAGTATTTT.

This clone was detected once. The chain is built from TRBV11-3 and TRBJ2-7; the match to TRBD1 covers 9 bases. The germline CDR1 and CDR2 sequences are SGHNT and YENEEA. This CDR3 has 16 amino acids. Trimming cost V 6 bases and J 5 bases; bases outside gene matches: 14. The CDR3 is CASSATPGTGLDEQYF. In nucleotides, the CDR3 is TGTGCCAGCAGTGCTACACCCGGGACAGGGCTCGACGAGCAGTACTTC.

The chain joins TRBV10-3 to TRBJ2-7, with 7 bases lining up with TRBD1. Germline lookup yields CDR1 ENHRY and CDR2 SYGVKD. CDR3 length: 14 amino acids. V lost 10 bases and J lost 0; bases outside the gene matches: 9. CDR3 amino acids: CATTGRDSSYEQYF. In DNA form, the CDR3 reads TGTGCCACGACTGGTAGGGACAGCTCCTACGAGCAGTACTTC.

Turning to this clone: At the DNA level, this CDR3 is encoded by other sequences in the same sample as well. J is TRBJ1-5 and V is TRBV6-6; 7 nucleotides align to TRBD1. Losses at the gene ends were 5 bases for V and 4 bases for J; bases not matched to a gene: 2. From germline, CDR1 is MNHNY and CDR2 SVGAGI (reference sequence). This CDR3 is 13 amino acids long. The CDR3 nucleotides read TGTGCCAGCAGTCCGGACAGGAATCAGCCCCAGCATTTT. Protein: CASSPDRNQPQHF.

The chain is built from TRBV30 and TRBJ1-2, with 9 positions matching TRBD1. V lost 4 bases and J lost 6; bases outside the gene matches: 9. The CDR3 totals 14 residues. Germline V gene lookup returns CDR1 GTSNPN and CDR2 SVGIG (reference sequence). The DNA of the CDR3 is TGTGCCTGGACACGGACAGGGGAGGCGGATGGCTACACCTTC. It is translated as CAWTRTGEADGYTF.

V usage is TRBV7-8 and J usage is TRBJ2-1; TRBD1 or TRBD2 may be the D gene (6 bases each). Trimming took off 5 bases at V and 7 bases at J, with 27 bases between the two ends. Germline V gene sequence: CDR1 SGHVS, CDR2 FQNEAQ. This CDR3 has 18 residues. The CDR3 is CASSPDRLGLSPENEQFF. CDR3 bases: TGTGCCAGCAGCCCAGACAGGCTGGGACTCTCCCCCGAAAATGAGCAGTTCTTC.

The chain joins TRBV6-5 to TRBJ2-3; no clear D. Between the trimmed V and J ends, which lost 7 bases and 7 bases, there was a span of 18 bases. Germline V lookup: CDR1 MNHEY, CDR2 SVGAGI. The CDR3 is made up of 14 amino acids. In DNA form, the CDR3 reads TGTGCCAGCACCTCGGACCGGAACCTTTATACGCAGTATTTT. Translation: CASTSDRNLYTQYF.

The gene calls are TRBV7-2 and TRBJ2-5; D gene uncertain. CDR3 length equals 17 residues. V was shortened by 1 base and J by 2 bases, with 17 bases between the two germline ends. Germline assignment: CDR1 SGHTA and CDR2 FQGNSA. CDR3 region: CASSLGEALRPQETQYF. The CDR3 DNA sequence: TGTGCCAGCAGCTTAGGGGAAGCACTGCGGCCTCAAGAGACCCAGTACTTC.

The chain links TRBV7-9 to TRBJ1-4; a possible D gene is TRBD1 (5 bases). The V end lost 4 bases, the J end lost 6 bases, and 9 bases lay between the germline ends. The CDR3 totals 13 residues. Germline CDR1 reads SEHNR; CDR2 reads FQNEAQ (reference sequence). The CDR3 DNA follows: TGTGCCAGCAGCTCAGACAGATATGAAAAACTGTTTTTT. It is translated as CASSSDRYEKLFF.

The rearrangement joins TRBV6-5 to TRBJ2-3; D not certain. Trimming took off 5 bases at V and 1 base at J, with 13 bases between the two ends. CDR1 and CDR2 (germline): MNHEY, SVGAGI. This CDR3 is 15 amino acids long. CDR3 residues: CASSLIDRGTDTQYF. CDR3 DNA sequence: TGTGCCAGCAGTCTTATTGACCGGGGCACAGATACGCAGTATTTT.